This TCR beta chain was observed in a study of cytomegalovirus exposure and HLA in healthy donors. CDR1 is SGHRS, CDR2 YFSETQ, per germline. The CDR3 sequence is 13 residues long. Trimming took 2 bases from V and 4 from J, leaving 9 bases between them. Findings and caveats of the study: In vitro experiments confirmed that a few CMV-associated chains were specific for CMV antigens. Among TCR beta chains, those listed as cytomegalovirus-associated numbered some 160. In the 120 validation repertoires, a later analysis found that first-cohort TCR clusters tended to co-occur. Many donors carried some public TCRs, although rarity characterized most TCR sequences.

The assay was immunoSEQ multiplex PCR, and TCRdb's table has in-frame clones only and misses some. The data hold 250,000 to 300,000 clones, with 65% to 90% observed a single time. To note about this clone: Its antigen is not identified.

The source of this sequence is a woman aged 18-30 years in good health and CMV-seronegative. Sequencing input: PBMCs. V usage is TRBV5-1 and J usage is TRBJ1-2; unclear D gene. The CDR3 sequence is CASSFPGFYGYTF. CDR3 DNA: TGCGCCAGCAGCTTTCCCGGGTTCTATGGCTACACCTTC. Combining the CDR3 with reference TRBV5-1 and TRBJ1-2 gives the whole variable domain KAGVTQTPRYLIKTRGQQVTLSCSPISGHRSVSWYQQTPGQGLQFLFEYFSETQRNKGNFPGRFSGRQFSNSRSEMNVSTLELGDSALYLCASSFPGFYGYTFGSGTRLTVV.